The rows below give T cell receptor beta chains drawn from one sample of a study of T cell responses to AZD1222 COVID-19 vaccine. Measured with immunoSEQ multiplex PCR; TCRdb has only the in-frame clones, and not every one. The sample shows about 140,000 clones, over 85% of them seen only once. The sequences come from peripheral blood, collected on day 0 of AZD1222 vaccination. The receptor set was obtained from an adult in good health. The CDR3 runs from the conserved cysteine through the conserved F or W. The order of the fields is J gene, clone size, D gene, V gene, CDR3 protein. A D gene is named only where the DNA matches it firmly. Only part of the rows carry a size: once, few, many, or a class if the clone is expanded.

TRBJ2-1 | once | . | TRBV3-1/TRBV3-2 | CASSQGGTSNEQFF
TRBJ1-2 | . | . | TRBV2 | CATKEGAGYGYTF
TRBJ1-4 | . | . | TRBV2 | CASSDLRPGVEKLFF
TRBJ1-6 | . | . | TRBV7-2 | CASSLTQGTDSPLHF
TRBJ2-2 | . | . | TRBV5-6 | CASSLPEGSNTGELFF
TRBJ2-1 | . | TRBD2 | TRBV7-2 | CASSSSTSAATYNEQFF
TRBJ1-1 | few | TRBD1 | TRBV4-2 | CASSQAGTGDTEAFF
TRBJ2-1 | . | TRBD1 | TRBV5-1 | CASSSGVGTGGGNEQFF
TRBJ2-3 | . | TRBD2 | TRBV11-3 | CASSLVLAGATDTQYF
TRBJ1-4 | . | . | TRBV19 | CASVGEGRRNEKLFF
TRBJ1-6 | . | . | TRBV7-8 | CASRQGSNSPLHF
TRBJ1-1 | . | . | TRBV28 | CASTPETGPWTEAFF
TRBJ1-2 | . | . | TRBV29-1 | CSVDLVLNGYTF
TRBJ1-4 | once | TRBD1 | TRBV30 | CAWSRTGINEKLFF
TRBJ1-1 | . | . | TRBV30 | CAWSGDTEAFF
TRBJ1-5 | . | . | TRBV4-2 | CASSQTGTQGWQPQHF
TRBJ1-2 | . | . | TRBV5-6 | CATEPGARGYGYTF
TRBJ2-1 | . | TRBD2 | TRBV5-1 | CASSTLAGPYNEQFF
TRBJ1-2 | . | . | TRBV5-4 | CASSPGTLSAGYTF
TRBJ1-3 | . | . | TRBV30 | CAWSGSGSGNTIYF
TRBJ1-6 | . | TRBD1 | TRBV10-3 | CAIADRGNSPLHF
TRBJ1-5 | . | . | TRBV5-1 | CASSLNTEHNQPQHF
TRBJ2-3 | . | . | TRBV5-4 | CASRTGVGTDTQYF
TRBJ2-1 | . | . | TRBV6-4 | CASSDSGPRQFF
TRBJ2-1 | . | . | TRBV7-2 | CASSLPDWFPQFF
TRBJ1-2 | . | . | TRBV2 | CASSDRFDLYGYTF
TRBJ2-3 | . | TRBD1 | TRBV5-1 | CASSLGTGLADTQYF
TRBJ1-2 | . | . | TRBV5-5 | CASSFEAYPNYGYTF
TRBJ1-3 | . | . | TRBV2 | CASSTGKGNTIYF
TRBJ1-1 | . | . | TRBV29-1 | CSVGMTAEAFF
TRBJ2-7 | once | . | TRBV3-1/TRBV3-2 | CASSQVSGYEQYF
TRBJ1-2 | . | TRBD1 | TRBV4-3 | CASSRTGVGNYGYTF
TRBJ2-5 | . | TRBD2 | TRBV7-2 | CASSLTSGKETQYF
TRBJ2-6 | . | TRBD1 | TRBV13 | CASSSSGTGIVLTF
TRBJ2-5 | . | . | TRBV7-2 | CASSLGLFRGETQYF
TRBJ1-1 | few | . | TRBV6-5 | CASSYHSLNTEAFF
TRBJ1-5 | once | TRBD1 | TRBV27 | CASSLTGFEPQHF
TRBJ2-1 | . | . | TRBV4-1 | CASSPYLNSANEQFF
TRBJ1-2 | . | TRBD1 | TRBV7-9 | CASSLGQSYGYTF
TRBJ2-1 | . | TRBD2 | TRBV27 | CASSSGLVGFNEQFF
TRBJ2-1 | . | TRBD2 | TRBV4-1 | CASSQVAGARLF
TRBJ1-5 | . | . | TRBV6-1 | CASSEEGVPGGNQPQHF
TRBJ1-4 | . | . | TRBV7-9 | CASERAEGRFSEKLFF
TRBJ1-4 | . | . | TRBV5-4 | CASSLRQVGGEKLFF